The following is a T cell receptor beta chain sequence with its context. What this receptor recognizes is not known. No quality values exist for individual bases; no much larger clone is one base distant. What this sample's time point label stands for: about 28 days (+/-7) after the second vaccine dose. AZD1222 recipients with second doses at about 4 weeks or about 12 weeks were pooled, because spike-specific TCR depth and breadth did not differ between schedules. The vaccinee samples were drawn from two UK trials, COV001 and COV002, one of which was a single-blind randomized controlled phase 2/3 trial testing AZD1222 (ChAdOx1 nCoV-19) in healthy adults. For TCRbeta chain sequencing, PBMC samples were collected from trial participants at day 0 and at day 28 after the second dose. The CDR3 regions of human TCRbeta chains were analyzed by immunosequencing. Turning to the authors' computational methods: Repertoire TCRs were checked for matches against a reference library of SARS-CoV-2-specific TCRs that had been generated using the MIRA antigen-specificity platform. Breadth was defined as the fraction of unique TCRs that were SARS-CoV-2-associated, and depth was defined as the fraction of total T cells that were SARS-CoV-2-associated. Using the MIRA data, every spike-specific TCR was mapped to the spike region that the TCR reacted to and assigned to either a CD4 or a CD8 class. Log10-transformed breadth and depth values were compared by one-way ANOVA with Sidak's multiple comparisons tests. The clones in this table, taken by TCRdb from immuneACCESS, are in-frame only. Not every clone is retained; where verified, under half of the shortfall comes from an unresolved V gene, and the cause of the rest is unknown. V and J calls and clone size come straight from that table; D and trimming were deduced from the DNA. This sample comprises about 140,000 clones, 80% to 95% of them detected only once. The top ten constitute around 3.5% of the sample.

This entry comes from a study of T cell responses to AZD1222 COVID-19 vaccine (dated by TCRdb to about 2021). Some background on the complete study: TCR sequencing was performed for about 250 trial participants, of whom roughly 200 were given two doses of AZD1222 and around 25 were given two doses of MenACWY control vaccine. Trial participants were enrolled into age subgroups of 18-55, 56-69 and 70-plus years, which contained about 150, 27 and 61 TCR-sequenced participants, respectively.

Findings and caveats that apply to the study as a whole: Conclusions about previously exposed vaccinees are limited because only 6 or 7 AZD1222 recipients were SARS-CoV-2 seropositive at baseline. Reportedly, close to half of the unique spike-specific TCRs recognized epitopes lying outside the regions that are mutated in the B.1.351 and B.1.1.7 variants. The whole spike protein was spanned by vaccine-associated CD4 TCRs, and dominant responses were seen in regions 160-218 and 743-854. Participants were mostly white British, with more females than males. The authors suggested clonal diversity may have been underestimated. The 56-69-year group was small, and its depth increase did not reach significance, likely because of low power. After two AZD1222 doses, both the breadth and the depth of spike-specific TCRs were significantly higher than at day 0 and than in MenACWY recipients. Because no day 14 peak-response samples were available, repertoires were characterized only after the peak T cell response.

The source of this sequence is an adult who received the AZD1222 COVID-19 vaccine. The starting material was peripheral blood, obtained 28 days after the second AZD1222 dose.

The CDR3 protein is CAISDRGSGNQPQHF. The DNA reads TGTGCCATCAGTGACCGGGGGTCTGGCAATCAGCCCCAGCATTTT. The rearrangement joined TRBV10-3 to TRBJ1-5, and the D gene may be TRBD1, 5 bases matching. The CDR3 holds 15 amino acids from the cysteine to the phenylalanine. Here the CDR3 DNA is all that survives: 45 bases in frame from base 1. V gives up 3 bases and J gives up 2 bases, and the segment between their germline ends measures 11 bases. Looking up the germline V gene yields CDR1 ENHRY and CDR2 SYGVKD.